This T cell receptor beta chain was recorded in a study of cytomegalovirus exposure and HLA in healthy donors. Study findings and constraints: Most TCR sequences were uncommon, yet certain public TCRs appeared in many donors. It was taken for granted in presence/absence analyses that sequencing depth across donors was roughly uniform. The likely origin of a cluster of highly shared sequence variants was a sequencing artifact.

This clone has a handful of counts. Antigen: not known. The study ran its PCR with 60 Vbeta and 13 Jbeta primers. Profiling relied on immunoSEQ multiplex PCR, and the TCRdb table lists in-frame clones only, not all of them. The table lists some 140,000 clones, around 77% of them singletons. The CDR3 runs 15 residues. Germline V gene sequence: CDR1 SGHAT, CDR2 FQNNGV. The germline V and J ends were trimmed by 0 bases and 3 bases, with 9 bases remaining between them. This clonotype was obtained from a woman aged 55-69 years in good health and CMV-seronegative. Sample: PBMCs. The V and J genes are TRBV11-2 and TRBJ1-5, with unresolved D. The CDR3 sequence: CASSLDGGYNQPQHF. The CDR3 DNA is TGTGCCAGCAGCTTAGACGGCGGGTACAATCAGCCCCAGCATTTT.